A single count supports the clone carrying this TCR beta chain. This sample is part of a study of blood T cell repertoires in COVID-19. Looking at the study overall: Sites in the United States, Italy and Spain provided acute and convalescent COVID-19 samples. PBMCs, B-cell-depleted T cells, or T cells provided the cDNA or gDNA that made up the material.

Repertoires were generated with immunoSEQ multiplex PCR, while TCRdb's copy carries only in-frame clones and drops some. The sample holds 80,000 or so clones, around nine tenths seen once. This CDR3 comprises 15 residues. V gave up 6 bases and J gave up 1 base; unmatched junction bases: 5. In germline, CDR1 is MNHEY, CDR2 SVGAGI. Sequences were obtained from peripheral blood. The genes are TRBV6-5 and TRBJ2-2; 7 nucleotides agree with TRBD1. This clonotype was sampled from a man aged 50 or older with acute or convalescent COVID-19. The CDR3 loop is CASSRGQMNTGELFF. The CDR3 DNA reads TGTGCCAGCAGCCGGGGACAGATGAACACCGGGGAGCTGTTTTTT.